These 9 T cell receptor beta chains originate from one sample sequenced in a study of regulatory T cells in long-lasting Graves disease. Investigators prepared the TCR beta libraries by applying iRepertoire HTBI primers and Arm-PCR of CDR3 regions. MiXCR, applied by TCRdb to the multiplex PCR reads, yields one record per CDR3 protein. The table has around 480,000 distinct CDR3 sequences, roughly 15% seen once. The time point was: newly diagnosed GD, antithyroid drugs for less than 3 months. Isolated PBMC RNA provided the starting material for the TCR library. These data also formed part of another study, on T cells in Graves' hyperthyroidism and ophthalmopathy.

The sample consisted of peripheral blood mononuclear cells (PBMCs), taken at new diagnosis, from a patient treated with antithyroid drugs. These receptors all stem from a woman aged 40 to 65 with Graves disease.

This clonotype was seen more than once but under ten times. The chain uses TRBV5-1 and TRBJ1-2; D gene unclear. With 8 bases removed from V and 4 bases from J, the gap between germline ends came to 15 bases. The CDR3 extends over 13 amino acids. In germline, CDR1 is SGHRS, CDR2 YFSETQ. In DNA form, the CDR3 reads TGCGCCAGAGCTCGCGAGATCCGCTATGGCTACACCTTC. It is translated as CARAREIRYGYTF.

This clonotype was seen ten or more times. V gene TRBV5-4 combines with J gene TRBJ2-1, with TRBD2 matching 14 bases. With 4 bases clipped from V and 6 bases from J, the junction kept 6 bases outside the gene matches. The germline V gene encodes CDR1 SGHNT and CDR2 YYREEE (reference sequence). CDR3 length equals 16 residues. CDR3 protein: CASSAGLAGAANEQFF. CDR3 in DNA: TGTGCCAGCAGCGCGGGACTAGCGGGGGCCGCCAATGAGCAGTTCTTC. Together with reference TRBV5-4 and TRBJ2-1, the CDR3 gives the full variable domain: ETGVTQSPTHLIKTRGQQVTLRCSSQSGHNTVSWYQQALGQGPQFIFQYYREEENGRGNFPPRFSGLQFPNYSSELNVNALELDDSALYLCASSAGLAGAANEQFFGPGTRLTVL.

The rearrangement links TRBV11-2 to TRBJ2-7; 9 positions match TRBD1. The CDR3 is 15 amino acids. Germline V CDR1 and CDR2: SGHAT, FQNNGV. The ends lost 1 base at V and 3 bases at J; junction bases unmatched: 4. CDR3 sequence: CASSLVTGGYYEQYF. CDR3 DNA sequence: TGTGCCAGCAGCTTAGTTACAGGGGGCTACTACGAGCAGTACTTC. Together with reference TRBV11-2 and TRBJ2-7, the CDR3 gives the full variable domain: EAGVAQSPRYKIIEKRQSVAFWCNPISGHATLYWYQQILGQGPKLLIQFQNNGVVDDSQLPKDRFSAERLKGVDSTLKIQPAKLEDSAVYLCASSLVTGGYYEQYFGPGTRLTVT.

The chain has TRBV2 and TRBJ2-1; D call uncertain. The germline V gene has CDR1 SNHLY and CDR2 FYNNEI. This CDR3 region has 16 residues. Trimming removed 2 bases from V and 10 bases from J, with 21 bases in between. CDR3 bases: TGTGCCAGCAGTGAATCCACTGGACGGACCCCCAGAGAGCAGTTCTTC. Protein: CASSESTGRTPREQFF.

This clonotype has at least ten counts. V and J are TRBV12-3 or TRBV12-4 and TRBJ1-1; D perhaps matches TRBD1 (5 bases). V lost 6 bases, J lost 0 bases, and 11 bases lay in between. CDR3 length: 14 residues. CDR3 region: CASSFRGMNTEAFF. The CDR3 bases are TGTGCCAGCAGCTTCCGGGGGATGAACACTGAAGCTTTCTTT.

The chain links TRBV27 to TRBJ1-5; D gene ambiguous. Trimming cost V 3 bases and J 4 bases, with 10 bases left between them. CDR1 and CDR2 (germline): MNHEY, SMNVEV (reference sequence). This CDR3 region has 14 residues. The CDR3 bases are TGTGCCAGCAGTTTGGGGTGGCAAAATCAGCCCCAGCATTTT. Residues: CASSLGWQNQPQHF.

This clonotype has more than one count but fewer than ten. CDR3 loop: CASSPGADLLLNTEAFF. Written as DNA, the CDR3 is TGTGCCAGCAGCCCCGGGGCCGACCTGCTTCTGAACACTGAAGCTTTCTTT. The genes are TRBV6-2 or TRBV6-3 and TRBJ1-1; perhaps TRBD1 as D (5 bases). Trimming shortened V by 6 bases and J by 0 bases, and 20 bases separated the two germline ends. Germline CDR1 and CDR2: MNHEY and SVGEGT. The CDR3 covers 17 residues.

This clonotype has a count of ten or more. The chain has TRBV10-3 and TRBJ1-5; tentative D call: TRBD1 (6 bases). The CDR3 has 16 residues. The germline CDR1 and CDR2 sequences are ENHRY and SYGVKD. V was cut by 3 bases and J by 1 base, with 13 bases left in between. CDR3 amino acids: CAISDRGGLSNQPQHF. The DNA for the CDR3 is TGTGCCATCAGTGATCGAGGGGGGCTGAGCAATCAGCCCCAGCATTTT.

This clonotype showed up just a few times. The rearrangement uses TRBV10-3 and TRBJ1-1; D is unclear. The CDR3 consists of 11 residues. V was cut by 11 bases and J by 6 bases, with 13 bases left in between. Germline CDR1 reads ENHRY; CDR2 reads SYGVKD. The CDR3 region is CASRDWSEAFF. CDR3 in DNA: TGTGCCTCACGGGATTGGTCTGAAGCTTTCTTT.